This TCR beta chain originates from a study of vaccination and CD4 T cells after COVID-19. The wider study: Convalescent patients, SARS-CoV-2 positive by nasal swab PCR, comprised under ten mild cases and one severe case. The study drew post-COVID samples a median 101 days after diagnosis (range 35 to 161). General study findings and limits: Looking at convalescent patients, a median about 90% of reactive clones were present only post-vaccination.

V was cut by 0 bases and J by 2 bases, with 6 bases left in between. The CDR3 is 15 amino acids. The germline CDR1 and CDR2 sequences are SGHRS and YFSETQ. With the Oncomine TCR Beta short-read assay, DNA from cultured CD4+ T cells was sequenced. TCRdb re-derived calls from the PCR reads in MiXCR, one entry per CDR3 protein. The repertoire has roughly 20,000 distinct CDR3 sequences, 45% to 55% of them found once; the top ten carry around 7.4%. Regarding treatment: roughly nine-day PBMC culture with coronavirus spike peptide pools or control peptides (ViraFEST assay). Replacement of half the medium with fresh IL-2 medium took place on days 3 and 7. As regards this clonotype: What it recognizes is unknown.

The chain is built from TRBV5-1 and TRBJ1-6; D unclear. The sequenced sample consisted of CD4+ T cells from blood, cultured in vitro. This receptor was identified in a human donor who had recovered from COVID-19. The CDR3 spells CASSLEGPYNSPLHF. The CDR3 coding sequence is TGCGCCAGCAGCTTGGAGGGTCCCTATAATTCACCCCTCCACTTT.